The clone carrying this TCR beta chain occurred a few times. This entry is derived from a study of T-cell memory formation after mild COVID-19. TCRdb re-analysed the 5' RACE reads in MiXCR, keeping a single row per CDR3 protein. In the table there are some 260,000 distinct CDR3 sequences, 16% of which are singletons. With 1 base removed from V and 5 bases from J, the gap between germline ends came to 8 bases. From germline, CDR1 is MNHEY and CDR2 SMNVEV (reference sequence). The CDR3 is made up of 13 amino acids. This sequence joins TRBV27 and TRBJ1-1; tentatively, D is TRBD1 (5 bases). The sequence came from a man between 18 and 35 years old who had mild COVID-19 (a few samples of this study predate the infection). Cell type and time point are not known. The sequencing sample was made of PBMCs or a T cell subset sorted from them (not recorded which). CDR3 in amino acids: CASSLYQGTEAFF. CDR3 DNA: TGTGCCAGCAGTTTATACCAGGGAACTGAAGCTTTCTTT.